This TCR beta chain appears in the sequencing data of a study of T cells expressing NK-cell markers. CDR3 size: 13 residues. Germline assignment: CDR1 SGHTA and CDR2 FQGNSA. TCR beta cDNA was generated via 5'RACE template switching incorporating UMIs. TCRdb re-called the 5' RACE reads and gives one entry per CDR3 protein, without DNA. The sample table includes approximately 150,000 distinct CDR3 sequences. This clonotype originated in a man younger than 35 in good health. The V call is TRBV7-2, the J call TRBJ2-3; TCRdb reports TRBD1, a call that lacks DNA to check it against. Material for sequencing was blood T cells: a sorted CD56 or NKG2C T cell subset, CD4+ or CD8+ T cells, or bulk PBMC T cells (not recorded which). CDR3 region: CASSLAGGPTQYF. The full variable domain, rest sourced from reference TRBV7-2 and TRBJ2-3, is GAGVSQSPSNKVTEKGKDVELRCDPISGHTALYWYRQSLGQGLEFLIYFQGNSAPDKSGLPSDRFSAERTGGSVSTLTIQRTQQEDSAVYLCASSLAGGPTQYFGPGTRLTVL.